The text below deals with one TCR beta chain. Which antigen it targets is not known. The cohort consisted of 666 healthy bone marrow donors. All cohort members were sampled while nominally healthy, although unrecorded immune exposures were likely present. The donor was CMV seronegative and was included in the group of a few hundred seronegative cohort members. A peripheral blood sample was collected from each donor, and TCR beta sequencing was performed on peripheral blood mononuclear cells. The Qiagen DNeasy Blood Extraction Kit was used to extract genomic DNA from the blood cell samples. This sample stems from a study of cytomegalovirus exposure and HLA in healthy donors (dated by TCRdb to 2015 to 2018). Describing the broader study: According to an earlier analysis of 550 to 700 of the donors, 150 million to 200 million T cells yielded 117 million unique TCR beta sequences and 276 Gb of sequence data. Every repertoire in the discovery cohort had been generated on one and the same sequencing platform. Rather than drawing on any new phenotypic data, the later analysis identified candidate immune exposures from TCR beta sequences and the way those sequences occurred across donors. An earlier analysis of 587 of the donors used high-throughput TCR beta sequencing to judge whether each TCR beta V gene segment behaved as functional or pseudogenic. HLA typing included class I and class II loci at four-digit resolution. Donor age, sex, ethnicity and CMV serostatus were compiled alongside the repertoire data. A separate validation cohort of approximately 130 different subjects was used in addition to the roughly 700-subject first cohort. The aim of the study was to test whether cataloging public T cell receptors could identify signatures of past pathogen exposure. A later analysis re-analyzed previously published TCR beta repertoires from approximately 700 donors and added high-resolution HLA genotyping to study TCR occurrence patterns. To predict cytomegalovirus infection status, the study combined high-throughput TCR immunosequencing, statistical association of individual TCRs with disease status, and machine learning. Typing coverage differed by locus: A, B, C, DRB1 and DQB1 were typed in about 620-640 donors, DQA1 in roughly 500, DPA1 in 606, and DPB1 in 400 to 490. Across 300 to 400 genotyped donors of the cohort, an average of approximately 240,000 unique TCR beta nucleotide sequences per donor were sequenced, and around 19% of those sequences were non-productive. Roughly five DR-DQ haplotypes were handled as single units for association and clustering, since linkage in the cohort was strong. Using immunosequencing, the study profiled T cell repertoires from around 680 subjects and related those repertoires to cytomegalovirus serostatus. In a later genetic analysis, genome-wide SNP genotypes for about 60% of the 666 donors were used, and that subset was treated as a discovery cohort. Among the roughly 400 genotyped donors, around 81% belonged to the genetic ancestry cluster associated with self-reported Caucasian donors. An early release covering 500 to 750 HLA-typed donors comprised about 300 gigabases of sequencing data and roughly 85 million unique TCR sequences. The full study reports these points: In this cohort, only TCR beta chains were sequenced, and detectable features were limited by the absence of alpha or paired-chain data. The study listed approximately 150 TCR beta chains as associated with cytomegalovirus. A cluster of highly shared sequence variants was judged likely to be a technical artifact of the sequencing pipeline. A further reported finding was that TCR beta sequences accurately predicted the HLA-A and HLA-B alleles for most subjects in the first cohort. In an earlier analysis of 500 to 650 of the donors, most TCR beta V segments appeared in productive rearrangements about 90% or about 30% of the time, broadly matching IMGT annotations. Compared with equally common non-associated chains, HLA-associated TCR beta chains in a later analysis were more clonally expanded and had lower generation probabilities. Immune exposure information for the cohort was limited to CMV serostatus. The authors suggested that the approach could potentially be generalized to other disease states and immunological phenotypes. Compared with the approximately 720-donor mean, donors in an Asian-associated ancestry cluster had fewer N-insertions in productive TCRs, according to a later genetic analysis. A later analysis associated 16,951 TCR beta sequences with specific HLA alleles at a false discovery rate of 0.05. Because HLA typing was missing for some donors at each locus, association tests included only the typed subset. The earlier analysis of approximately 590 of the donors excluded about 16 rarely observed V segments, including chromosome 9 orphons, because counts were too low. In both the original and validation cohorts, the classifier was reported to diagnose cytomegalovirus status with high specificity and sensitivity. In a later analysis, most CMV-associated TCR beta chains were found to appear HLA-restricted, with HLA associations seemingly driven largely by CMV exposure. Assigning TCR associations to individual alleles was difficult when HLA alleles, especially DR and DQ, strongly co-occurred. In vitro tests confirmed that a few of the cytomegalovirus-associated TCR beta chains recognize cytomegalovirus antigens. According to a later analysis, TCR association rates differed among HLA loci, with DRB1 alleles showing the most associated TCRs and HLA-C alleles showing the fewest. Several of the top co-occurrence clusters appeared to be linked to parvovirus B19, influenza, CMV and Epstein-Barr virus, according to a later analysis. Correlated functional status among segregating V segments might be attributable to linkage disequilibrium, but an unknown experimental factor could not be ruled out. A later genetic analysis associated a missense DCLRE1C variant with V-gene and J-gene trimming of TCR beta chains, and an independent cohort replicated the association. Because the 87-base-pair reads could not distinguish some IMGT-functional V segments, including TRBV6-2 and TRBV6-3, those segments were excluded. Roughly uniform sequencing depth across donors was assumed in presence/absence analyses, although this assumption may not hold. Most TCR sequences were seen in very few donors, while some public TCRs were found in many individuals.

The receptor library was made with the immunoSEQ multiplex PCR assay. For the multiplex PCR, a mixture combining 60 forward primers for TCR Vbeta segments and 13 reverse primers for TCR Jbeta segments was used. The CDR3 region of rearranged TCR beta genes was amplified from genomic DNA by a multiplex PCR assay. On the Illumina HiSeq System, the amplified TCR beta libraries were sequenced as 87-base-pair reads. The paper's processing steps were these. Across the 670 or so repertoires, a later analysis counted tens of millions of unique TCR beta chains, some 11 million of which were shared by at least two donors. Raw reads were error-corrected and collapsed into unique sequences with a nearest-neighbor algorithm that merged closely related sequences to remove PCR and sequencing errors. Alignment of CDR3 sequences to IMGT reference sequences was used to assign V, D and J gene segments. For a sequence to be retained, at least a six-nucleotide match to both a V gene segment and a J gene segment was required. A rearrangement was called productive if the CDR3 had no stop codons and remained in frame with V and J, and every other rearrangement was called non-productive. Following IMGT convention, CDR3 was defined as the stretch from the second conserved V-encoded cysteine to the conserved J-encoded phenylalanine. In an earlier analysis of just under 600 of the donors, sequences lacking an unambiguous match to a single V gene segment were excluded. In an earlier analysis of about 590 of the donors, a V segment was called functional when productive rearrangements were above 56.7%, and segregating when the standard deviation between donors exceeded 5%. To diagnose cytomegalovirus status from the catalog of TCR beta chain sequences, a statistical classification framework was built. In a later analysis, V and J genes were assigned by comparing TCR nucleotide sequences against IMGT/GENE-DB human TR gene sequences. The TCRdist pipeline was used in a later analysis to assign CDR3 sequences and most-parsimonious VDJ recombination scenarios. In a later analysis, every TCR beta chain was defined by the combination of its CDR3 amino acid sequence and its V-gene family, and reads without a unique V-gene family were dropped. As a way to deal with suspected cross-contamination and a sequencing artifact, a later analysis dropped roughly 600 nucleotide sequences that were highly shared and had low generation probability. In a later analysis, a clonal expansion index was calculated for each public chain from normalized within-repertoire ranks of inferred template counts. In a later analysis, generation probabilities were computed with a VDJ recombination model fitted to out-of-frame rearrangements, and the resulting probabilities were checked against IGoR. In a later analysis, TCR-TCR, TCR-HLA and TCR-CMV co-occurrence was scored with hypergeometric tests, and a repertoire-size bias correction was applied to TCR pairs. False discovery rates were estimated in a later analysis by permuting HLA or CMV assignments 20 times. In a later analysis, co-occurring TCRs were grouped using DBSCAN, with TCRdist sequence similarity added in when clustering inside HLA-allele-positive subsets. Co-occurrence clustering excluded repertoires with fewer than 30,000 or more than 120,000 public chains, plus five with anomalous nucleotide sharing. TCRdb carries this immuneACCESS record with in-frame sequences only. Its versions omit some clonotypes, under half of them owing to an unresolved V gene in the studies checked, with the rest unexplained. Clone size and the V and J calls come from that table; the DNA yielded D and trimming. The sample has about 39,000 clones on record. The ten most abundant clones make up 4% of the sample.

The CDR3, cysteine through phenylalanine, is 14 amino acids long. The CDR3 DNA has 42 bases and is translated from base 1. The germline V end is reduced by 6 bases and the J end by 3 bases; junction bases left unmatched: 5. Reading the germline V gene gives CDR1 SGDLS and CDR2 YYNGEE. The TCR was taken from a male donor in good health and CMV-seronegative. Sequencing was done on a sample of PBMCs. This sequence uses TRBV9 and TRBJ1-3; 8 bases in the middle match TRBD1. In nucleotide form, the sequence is TGTGCCAGCACCAAGGGACAGGATGGAAACACCATATATTTT. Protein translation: CASTKGQDGNTIYF.